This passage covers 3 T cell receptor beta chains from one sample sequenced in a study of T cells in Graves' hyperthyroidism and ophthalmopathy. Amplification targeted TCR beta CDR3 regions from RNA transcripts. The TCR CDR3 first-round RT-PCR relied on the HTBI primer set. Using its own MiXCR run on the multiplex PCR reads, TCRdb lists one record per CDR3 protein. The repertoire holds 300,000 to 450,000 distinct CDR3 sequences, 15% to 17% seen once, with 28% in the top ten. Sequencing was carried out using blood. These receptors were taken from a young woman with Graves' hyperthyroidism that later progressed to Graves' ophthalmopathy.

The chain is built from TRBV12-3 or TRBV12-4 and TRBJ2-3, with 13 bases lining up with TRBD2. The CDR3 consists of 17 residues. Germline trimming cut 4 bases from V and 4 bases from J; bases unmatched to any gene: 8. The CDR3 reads CASSSRTSGSGADTQYF. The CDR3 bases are TGTGCCAGCAGTTCGCGGACTAGCGGGAGTGGGGCAGATACGCAGTATTTT.

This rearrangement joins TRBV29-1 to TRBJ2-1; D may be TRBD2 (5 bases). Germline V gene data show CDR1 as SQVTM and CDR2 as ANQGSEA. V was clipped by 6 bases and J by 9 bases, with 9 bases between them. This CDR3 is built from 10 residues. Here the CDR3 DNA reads TGCAGCGTCCGGGGAACTGAGCAGTTCTTC. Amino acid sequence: CSVRGTEQFF.

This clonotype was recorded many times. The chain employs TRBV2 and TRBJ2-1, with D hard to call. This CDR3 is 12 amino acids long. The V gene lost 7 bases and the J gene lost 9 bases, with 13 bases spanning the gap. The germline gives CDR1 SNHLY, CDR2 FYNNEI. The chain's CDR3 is CASTPAVSEQFF. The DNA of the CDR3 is TGTGCCAGCACCCCGGCAGTCAGTGAGCAGTTCTTC.